This is a list of T cell receptor beta chains from one sample in a study of monozygotic twins with cystic fibrosis. Libraries were prepared by immunoSEQ multiplex PCR; TCRdb keeps only in-frame clonotypes and omits some of them. The table shows under 25,000 clones, with 97% occurring only once. The sample consisted of blood. The receptor set was obtained from a girl aged 5 to 17 with cystic fibrosis. CDR3s include the opening cysteine and the closing phenylalanine or tryptophan. A D gene is named only where the DNA matches it firmly. Clone sizes are given selectively: once, few, many, or a class where the clone is expanded.

CASRDRLNYGYTF	TGTGCCAGCAGGGACAGGCTAAACTATGGCTACACCTTC	TRBD1	TRBV2	-	TRBJ1-2
CASSFGTTYEQYF	TGTGCCAGCAGTTTCGGGACTACCTACGAGCAGTACTTC	TRBD2	TRBV27	-	TRBJ2-7
CASSPSAEKLFF	TGTGCCAGCAGTCCCTCAGCGGAAAAACTGTTTTTT	-	TRBV28	-	TRBJ1-4
CASSIGGQPQHF	TGTGCCAGTAGTATCGGGGGACAGCCCCAGCATTTT	-	TRBV19	-	TRBJ1-5
CASSLTVSGANVLTF	TGTGCCAGCAGTTTGACAGTCTCTGGGGCCAACGTCCTGACTTTC	-	TRBV6-5	-	TRBJ2-6
CASSQVQGSYNEQFF	TGCGCCAGCAGCCAAGTACAGGGGTCCTACAATGAGCAGTTCTTC	TRBD1	TRBV4-3	-	TRBJ2-1
CASSPLAGGVYEQYF	TGTGCCAGCAGCCCCTTAGCGGGGGGTGTCTACGAGCAGTACTTC	TRBD2	TRBV7-2	-	TRBJ2-7
CASSPQGTATEAFF	TGCGCCAGCAGCCCACAGGGGACGGCCACTGAAGCTTTCTTT	TRBD1	TRBV5-1	-	TRBJ1-1
CASSPIRGSSHEQFF	TGTGCTAGCAGCCCCATACGCGGGAGTTCCCATGAGCAGTTCTTC	TRBD2	TRBV7-7	once	TRBJ2-1
CASSLSQGWGTQYF	TGTGCCAGCAGTTTATCGCAGGGGTGGGGGACCCAGTACTTC	-	TRBV27	-	TRBJ2-5
CASSSTDTQYF	TGCGCCAGCAGCTCCACAGATACGCAGTATTTT	-	TRBV5-1	-	TRBJ2-3
CASSLALGGPTGELFF	TGTGCCAGCAGCTTAGCATTGGGGGGGCCCACCGGGGAGCTGTTTTTT	-	TRBV7-9	-	TRBJ2-2
CASSQPDRAGEAFF	TGCGCCAGCAGCCAACCAGACAGGGCAGGGGAAGCTTTCTTT	TRBD1	TRBV4-3	-	TRBJ1-1
CASSYRQPQETQYF	TGTGCCAGCAGTTACAGACAGCCCCAAGAGACCCAGTACTTC	-	TRBV6-6	-	TRBJ2-5
CASSQEGQAWWSDTQYF	TGCGCCAGCAGCCAAGAAGGACAGGCATGGTGGTCAGATACGCAGTATTTT	TRBD1	TRBV4-3	few	TRBJ2-3
CAPGTEIYEQYF	TGTGCCCCCGGGACAGAGATCTACGAGCAGTACTTC	TRBD1	TRBV11-2	-	TRBJ2-7
CASSLLPSGYTGELFF	TGTGCCAGCAGCTTGTTGCCTAGCGGATACACCGGGGAGCTGTTTTTT	TRBD2	TRBV5-4	once	TRBJ2-2
CASSLRGNNEQFF	TGTGCCAGCAGCTTAAGGGGGAACAATGAGCAGTTCTTC	-	TRBV7-2	-	TRBJ2-1